Listed here are 9 T cell receptor beta chains from one sample, sequenced in a study of response to subunit inactivated influenza vaccine. TCRdb ran MiXCR on the RT-PCR reads and lists one entry per CDR3 protein. The sample lists roughly 700,000 distinct CDR3 sequences, 14% seen once, with less than 9% in the top ten. Sequencing used PBMCs from blood, obtained 14 to 15 days before vaccination. The receptors originated from a man aged 45-60 years who received an inactivated influenza vaccine.

This clonotype was recorded a few times. V is TRBV5-1 and J is TRBJ2-7; D assignment may be TRBD1 or TRBD2 (5 bases each). Germline V gene lookup returns CDR1 SGHRS and CDR2 YFSETQ. The CDR3 has 15 residues. With 1 base removed from V and 7 bases from J, the gap between germline ends came to 18 bases. CDR3 in amino acids: CASSLNGDRSLEQYF. The DNA of the CDR3 is TGCGCCAGCAGCTTGAATGGGGACCGCTCGCTGGAGCAGTACTTC.

This clonotype was observed many times. This chain joins TRBV7-3 and TRBJ2-2, with 8 bases matching TRBD1. The ends lost 5 bases at V and 0 bases at J; junction bases unmatched: 5. Germline V lookup: CDR1 SGHTA, CDR2 FQGTGA. The CDR3 extends over 16 amino acids. This chain's CDR3 is CASSPQGAPNTGELFF. The CDR3 DNA sequence: TGTGCCAGCAGCCCTCAGGGGGCGCCGAACACCGGGGAGCTGTTTTTT. The full variable domain, with the rest looked up from reference TRBV7-3 and TRBJ2-2, is GAGVSQTPSNKVTEKGKYVELRCDPISGHTALYWYRQSLGQGPEFLIYFQGTGAADDSGLPNDRFFAVRPEGSVSTLKIQRTERGDSAVYLCASSPQGAPNTGELFFGEGSRLTVL.

The genes are TRBV2 and TRBJ1-2; 8 bases map to TRBD1. The CDR3 is 12 residues long. Germline V gene data show CDR1 as SNHLY and CDR2 as FYNNEI. The trim removed 9 bases at V and 8 bases at J, leaving 8 bases unmatched. This CDR3 reads CASWRTGRGYTF. DNA of the CDR3: TGTGCCAGTTGGAGGACAGGGAGAGGCTACACCTTC.

This clonotype was observed a few times. This chain links TRBV29-1 with TRBJ1-4; no definite D call. The ends were cut back, 7 bases at V and 5 bases at J, with 11 bases in the middle. This CDR3 region has 12 residues. Germline CDR1 SQVTM, CDR2 ANQGSEA. CDR3 coding DNA: TGCAGCGCCGCCTCCGGGAATGAAAAACTGTTTTTT. Its translation is CSAASGNEKLFF.

The V and J genes are TRBV2 and TRBJ2-1, with 9 nucleotides matching TRBD2. Germline V gives CDR1 SNHLY, CDR2 FYNNEI. The CDR3 loop spans 14 amino acids. The V and J ends lost 5 bases and 6 bases, in that order; junction bases with no gene match: 5. The CDR3 DNA follows: TGTGCCAGCAGTTCCGGGACTAGCCCCAATGAGCAGTTCTTC. As protein: CASSSGTSPNEQFF.

This clonotype has a handful of counts. The chain employs TRBV15 and TRBJ2-5, with TRBD2 as a possible D gene (6 bases). Germline CDR1 and CDR2: LNHNV and YYDKDF (reference sequence). The V and J ends lost 5 bases and 2 bases respectively, with 9 bases between them. The CDR3 consists of 13 residues. CDR3 in DNA: TGTGCCACCAGCGGGGGGTCGCAAGAGACCCAGTACTTC. Its translation is CATSGGSQETQYF.

This clonotype came up a few times. This chain connects TRBV12-3 or TRBV12-4 to TRBJ2-2; the D gene could be TRBD1 or TRBD2 (6 bases each). The CDR3 spans 14 residues. Deletions cut 9 bases from V and 4 bases from J, with 15 bases between. The CDR3 sequence is CASDGGQGTGELFF. DNA of the CDR3: TGTGCCAGTGATGGGGGGCAGGGCACCGGGGAGCTGTTTTTT.

This clonotype was counted a few times. The V call is TRBV20-1, the J call TRBJ1-1; 12 bases agree with TRBD1. Germline CDR1 DFQATT, CDR2 SNEGSKA (reference sequence). This CDR3 contains 13 residues. J lost 10 bases, V lost 3 bases, and 6 bases had no gene match. The CDR3 loop is CSAREGQGARAFF. The CDR3 DNA reads TGCAGTGCTAGGGAGGGACAGGGGGCGAGAGCTTTCTTT.

This clonotype has only a few counts. This sequence joins TRBV4-2 and TRBJ2-2; 8 bases are a match to TRBD1. Germline loops: CDR1 LGHNA, CDR2 YNFKEQ. The CDR3 runs 15 residues. The V and J ends lost 5 bases and 7 bases, in that order; junction bases with no gene match: 9. CDR3 residues: CASSTGQGGGGELFF. DNA for the CDR3: TGTGCCAGCAGCACCGGACAGGGAGGAGGCGGGGAGCTGTTTTTT.